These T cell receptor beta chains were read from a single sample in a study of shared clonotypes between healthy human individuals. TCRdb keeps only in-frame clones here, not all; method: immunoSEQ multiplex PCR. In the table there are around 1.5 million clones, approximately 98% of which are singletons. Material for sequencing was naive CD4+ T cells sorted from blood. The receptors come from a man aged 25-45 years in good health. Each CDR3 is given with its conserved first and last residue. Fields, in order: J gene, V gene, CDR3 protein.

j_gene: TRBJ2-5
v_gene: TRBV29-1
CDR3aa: CSVTTGSMETQYF

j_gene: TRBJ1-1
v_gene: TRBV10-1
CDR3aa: CASSESDTEAFF

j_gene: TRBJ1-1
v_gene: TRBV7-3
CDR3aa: CASSIGTDHNTEAFF

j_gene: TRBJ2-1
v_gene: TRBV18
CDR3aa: CASSPAGSYNEQFF

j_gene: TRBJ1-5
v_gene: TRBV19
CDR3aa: CASSLAEGLLNQPQHF

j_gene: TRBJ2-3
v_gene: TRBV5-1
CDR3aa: CASSPRLDSTDTQYF

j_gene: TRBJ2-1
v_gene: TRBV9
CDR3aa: CASSVADRVSTEQFF

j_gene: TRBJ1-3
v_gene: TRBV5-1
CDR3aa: CASSLVGTGGTGNTIYF

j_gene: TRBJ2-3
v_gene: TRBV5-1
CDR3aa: CASSFRSSGSTDTQYF

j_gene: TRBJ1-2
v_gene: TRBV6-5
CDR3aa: CASSSGTDYGYTF

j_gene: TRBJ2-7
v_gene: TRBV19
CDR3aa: CASSMEAVNKEQYF

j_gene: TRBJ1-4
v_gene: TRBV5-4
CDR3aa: CASSSGPPPGRNEKLFF

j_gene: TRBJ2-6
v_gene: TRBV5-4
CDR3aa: CASSEPQGNVLTF

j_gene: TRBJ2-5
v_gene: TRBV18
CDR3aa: CASSPEAGGPETQYF

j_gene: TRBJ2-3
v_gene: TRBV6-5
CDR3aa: CASSWGQGDTDTQYF

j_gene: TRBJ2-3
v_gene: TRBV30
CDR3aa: CAFSSTSGRINTQYF

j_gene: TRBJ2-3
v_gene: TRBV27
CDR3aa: CASRYRVEADTQYF

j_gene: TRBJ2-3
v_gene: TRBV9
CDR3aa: CASSVAINRGTDTQYF

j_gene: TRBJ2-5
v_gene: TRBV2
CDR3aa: CASSGGQGVSDQETQYF

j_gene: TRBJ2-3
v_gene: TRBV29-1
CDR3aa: CSVVTSGRQSDTQYF

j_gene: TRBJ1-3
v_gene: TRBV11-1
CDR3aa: CASSGLGAGNTIYF

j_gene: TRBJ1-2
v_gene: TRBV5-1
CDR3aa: CASSLGGGTSHGYTF

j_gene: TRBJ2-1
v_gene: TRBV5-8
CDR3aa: CASSLRKTLYNEQFF

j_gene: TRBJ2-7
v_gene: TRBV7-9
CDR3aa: CASSLAGGGEQYF

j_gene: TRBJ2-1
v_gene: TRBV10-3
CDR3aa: CAISDPSASGSYNEQFF

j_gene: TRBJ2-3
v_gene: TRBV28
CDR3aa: CASSLLGLAGTDTQYF

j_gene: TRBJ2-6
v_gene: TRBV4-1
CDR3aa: CASSQTPGRTGANVLTF

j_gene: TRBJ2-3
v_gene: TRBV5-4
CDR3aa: CASSLALADTQYF

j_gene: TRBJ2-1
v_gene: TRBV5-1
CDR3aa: CASRTTSGRYNEQFF

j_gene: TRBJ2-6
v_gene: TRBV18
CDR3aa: CASSPERLSGANVLTF

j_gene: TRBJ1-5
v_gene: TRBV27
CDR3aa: CASSIAGGNQPQHF

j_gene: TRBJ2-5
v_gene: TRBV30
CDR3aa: CAWSVNHQETQYF

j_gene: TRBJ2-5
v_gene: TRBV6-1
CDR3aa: CASSEAGGTQYF

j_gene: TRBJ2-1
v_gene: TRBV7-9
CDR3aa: CASTPSGSRTDEQFF

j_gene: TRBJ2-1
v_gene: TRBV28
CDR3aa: CASSPGWDSYNEQFF

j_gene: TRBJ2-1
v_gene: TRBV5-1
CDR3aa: CASSSGRGQGYEQFF

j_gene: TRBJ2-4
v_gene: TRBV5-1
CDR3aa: CASSYPDRQIQYF

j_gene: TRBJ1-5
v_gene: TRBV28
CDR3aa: CASSTGTGIRSNQPQHF

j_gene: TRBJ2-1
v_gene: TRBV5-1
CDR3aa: CASSLYGLSSYNEQFF

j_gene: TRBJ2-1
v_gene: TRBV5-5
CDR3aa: CASSLPLRSYNEQFF

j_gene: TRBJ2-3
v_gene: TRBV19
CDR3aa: CASSIQGADTQYF

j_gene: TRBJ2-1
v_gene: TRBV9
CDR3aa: CASSVNGNEQFF

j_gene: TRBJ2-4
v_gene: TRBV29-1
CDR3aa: CSVSYSGNIQYF

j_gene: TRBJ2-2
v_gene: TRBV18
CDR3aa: CASSSGLVSDTGELFF

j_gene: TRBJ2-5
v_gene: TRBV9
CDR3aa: CASSIVSGGEGTQYF